This T cell receptor (beta chain) was sequenced during a study of cytomegalovirus exposure and HLA in healthy donors. The study, taken as a whole, reports: According to the study, roughly 160 TCR beta chains were cytomegalovirus-associated. Rare TCR sequences dominated, though some public TCRs recurred in many donors.

Profiled with immunoSEQ multiplex PCR; TCRdb holds only in-frame clones, not every one. This sample has around 150,000 clones, with around four fifths found just once. The length of the CDR3 is 11 residues. The donors were members of the validation cohort comprising approximately 120 subjects, separate from the approximately 670-subject first cohort. In regard to this clone: As yet, its antigen is unknown.

The chain couples TRBV7-5 to TRBJ1-1. TRBV7-5 is flagged as a pseudogene. This receptor was identified in a young man in good health and CMV-seropositive. Sequencing used PBMCs. The CDR3 DNA reads TGTGCCAGCAGTTCGAGGGCGGAAGCTTTCTTT. Its translation is CASSSRAEAFF.